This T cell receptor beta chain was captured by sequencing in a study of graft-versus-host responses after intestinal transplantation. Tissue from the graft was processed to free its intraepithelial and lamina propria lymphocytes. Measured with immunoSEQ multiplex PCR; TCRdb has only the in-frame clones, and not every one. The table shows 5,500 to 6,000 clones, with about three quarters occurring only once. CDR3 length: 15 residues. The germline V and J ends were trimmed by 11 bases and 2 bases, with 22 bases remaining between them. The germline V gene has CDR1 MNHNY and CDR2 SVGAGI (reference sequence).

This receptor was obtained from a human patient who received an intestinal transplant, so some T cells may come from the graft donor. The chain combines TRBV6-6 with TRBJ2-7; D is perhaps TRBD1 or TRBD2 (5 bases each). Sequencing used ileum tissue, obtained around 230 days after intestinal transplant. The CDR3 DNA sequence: TGTGCCTGCATTCATTGGGACGGTCCACCCTACGAGCAGTACTTC. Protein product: CACIHWDGPPYEQYF.